Listed here is a single TCR beta chain. This receptor's antigen is unknown. Library preparation was by the immunoSEQ multiplex PCR assay. A mixture of 60 forward primers for TCR Vbeta segments and 13 reverse primers for TCR Jbeta segments was used in the multiplex PCR. The CDR3 region of rearranged TCR beta genes was amplified from genomic DNA with a multiplex PCR assay. The Illumina HiSeq System was used to sequence the amplified TCR beta libraries as 87-base-pair reads. Regarding the original processing steps: In a later analysis, 70 million to 95 million unique TCR beta chains were counted across the roughly 610 repertoires, and roughly 9.9 million of these chains were shared by at least two donors. Raw reads were error-corrected and collapsed into unique sequences with a nearest-neighbor algorithm that merged closely related sequences to remove PCR and sequencing errors. Alignment of CDR3 sequences to IMGT reference sequences was used to assign V, D and J gene segments. For a sequence to be retained, at least a six-nucleotide match to both a V gene segment and a J gene segment was required. Rearrangements were called productive when the CDR3 lacked stop codons and stayed in frame with V and J; all others were non-productive. CDR3 was defined according to IMGT convention as the region running from the second conserved V-encoded cysteine to the conserved J-encoded phenylalanine. In an earlier analysis of more than 550 of the donors, sequences lacking an unambiguous match to a single V gene segment were excluded. An earlier analysis of approximately 590 of the donors called V segments functional above 56.7% productive rearrangements and segregating when the between-donor standard deviation exceeded 5%. To diagnose cytomegalovirus status from the catalog of TCR beta chain sequences, a statistical classification framework was built. A later analysis assigned V and J genes by comparing TCR nucleotide sequences with IMGT/GENE-DB human TR gene sequences. Using the TCRdist pipeline, a later analysis assigned CDR3 sequences along with most-parsimonious VDJ recombination scenarios. In a later analysis, each TCR beta chain was defined by its CDR3 amino acid sequence together with its V-gene family, and reads without a unique V-gene family were excluded. A later analysis removed 450 to 600 highly shared, low-generation-probability nucleotide sequences to deal with suspected cross-contamination and a sequencing artifact. In a later analysis, a clonal expansion index for each public chain was calculated from normalized within-repertoire ranks of inferred template counts. Generation probabilities in a later analysis came from a VDJ recombination model fitted to out-of-frame rearrangements, and those results were checked against IGoR. Hypergeometric tests were used in a later analysis to score TCR-TCR, TCR-HLA and TCR-CMV co-occurrence, with a repertoire-size bias correction applied to the TCR pairs. A later analysis estimated false discovery rates by permuting HLA or CMV assignments 20 times. In a later analysis, co-occurring TCRs were grouped using DBSCAN, with TCRdist sequence similarity added in when clustering inside HLA-allele-positive subsets. Repertoires with fewer than 30,000 or more than 120,000 public chains, plus five repertoires with anomalous nucleotide sharing, were excluded from co-occurrence clustering. TCRdb stores this immuneACCESS table with in-frame sequences only. Part of the clones is absent; in the studies checked, under half of the shortfall reflects unresolved V genes, and no reason is known for the rest. For V, J and clone size, that table is used; D and trimming come from the DNA. The sample table gives approximately 70,000 clones. 1.5% to 2% of the sample comes from the top ten.

The sample comes from a study of cytomegalovirus exposure and HLA in healthy donors (dated by TCRdb to about 2017). Regarding the research as a whole: An earlier analysis of 587 of the donors reported 250 to 300 Gb of sequence data and 117 million unique TCR beta sequences obtained from around 170 million T cells. An early release covering 550 to 650 HLA-typed donors comprised about 320 gigabases of sequencing data and around 80 million unique TCR sequences. Of the 300 to 500 genotyped donors, approximately 81% were placed in the genetic ancestry cluster associated with self-reported Caucasian donors. The aim of the study was to test whether cataloging public T cell receptors could identify signatures of past pathogen exposure. The study profiled the T cell repertoires of under 700 subjects by immunosequencing and related them to cytomegalovirus serostatus. In addition to the first cohort of roughly 670 subjects, a separate validation cohort of under 150 different subjects was used. High-throughput TCR immunosequencing, statistical association of individual TCRs with disease status, and machine learning were combined to predict cytomegalovirus infection status. In a later analysis, previously published TCR beta repertoires from fewer than 750 donors were re-analyzed and high-resolution HLA genotyping was added so that TCR occurrence patterns could be studied. In the later analysis, no new phenotypic data were used to find candidate immune exposures; instead, reliance was placed on TCR beta sequences and their occurrence across donors. An earlier analysis of roughly 580 of the donors used high-throughput TCR beta sequencing to judge whether each TCR beta V gene segment behaved as functional or pseudogenic. Donor age, sex, ethnicity and CMV serostatus were compiled together with the repertoire data. In a later genetic analysis, genome-wide SNP genotypes for about three fifths of the 666 donors were used, and that subset was treated as a discovery cohort. All discovery cohort repertoires had been generated on a single sequencing platform. Class I and class II HLA loci were covered by the typing at four-digit resolution. The number of typed donors differed by locus: 629-630 for A, B, C, DRB1 and DQB1; 500 to 550 for DQA1; fewer than 610 for DPA1; and some 450 for DPB1. About 5 DR-DQ haplotypes were handled as single units for association and clustering, since linkage in the cohort was strong. Across roughly 420 genotyped donors of the cohort, an average of approximately 240,000 unique TCR beta nucleotide sequences per donor were sequenced, and 15% to 20% of those sequences were non-productive. On the study overall, not on this receptor specifically: In vitro tests confirmed that a few of the cytomegalovirus-associated TCR beta chains recognize cytomegalovirus antigens. In a later analysis, most CMV-associated TCR beta chains were found to appear HLA-restricted, with HLA associations seemingly driven largely by CMV exposure. Because the 87-base-pair reads could not distinguish some IMGT-functional V segments, including TRBV6-2 and TRBV6-3, those segments were excluded. Most TCR sequences were seen in very few donors, while some public TCRs were found in many individuals. V-gene and J-gene trimming of TCR beta chains was associated with a missense DCLRE1C variant in a later genetic analysis, and the association was replicated in an independent cohort. Seventeen rarely observed V segments, including chromosome 9 orphons, were excluded from the earlier analysis of some 590 of the donors because counts were too low. In an earlier analysis of 587 of the donors, most TCR beta V segments appeared in productive rearrangements about 87% or about 30% of the time, broadly matching IMGT annotations. HLA typing was unavailable for some donors at each locus, so association tests used only the typed subset. A later genetic analysis reported fewer N-insertions in productive TCRs among donors in an Asian-associated ancestry cluster than the roughly 720-donor mean. It was suggested by the authors that the approach could potentially be generalized to other disease states and immunological phenotypes. In a later analysis, 16,951 TCR beta sequences were associated with specific HLA alleles at a false discovery rate of 0.05. A further reported finding was that TCR beta sequences accurately predicted the HLA-A and HLA-B alleles for most subjects in the first cohort. Cytomegalovirus status was reported to be diagnosed by the classifier with high specificity and sensitivity in both the original and validation cohorts. Correlated functional status among segregating V segments might reflect linkage disequilibrium, but an unknown experimental factor could not be ruled out. A cluster of highly shared sequence variants was judged likely to be a technical artifact of the sequencing pipeline. In the study, 164 TCR beta chains were listed as associated with cytomegalovirus. A later analysis reported that several top co-occurrence clusters appeared linked to parvovirus B19, influenza, CMV and Epstein-Barr virus. When HLA alleles, especially DR and DQ, strongly co-occurred, attributing TCR associations to individual alleles was difficult. CMV serostatus was the only immune exposure information available for the cohort. Presence/absence analyses assumed roughly uniform sequencing depth across donors, an assumption that may not hold. In a later analysis, HLA-associated TCR beta chains were found to be more clonally expanded and to have lower generation probabilities than equally common non-associated chains. The cohort was sequenced for TCR beta chains only, and without alpha or paired-chain data the features that could be detected were limited. According to a later analysis, TCR association rates differed among HLA loci, with DRB1 alleles showing the most associated TCRs and HLA-C alleles showing the fewest.

Between the V and J ends, shortened by 1 base and 6 bases respectively, the junction contains 17 bases. The CDR3 has 16 amino acids, counting the end cysteine and phenylalanine. CDR3 DNA only is kept here, 48 bases in frame from base 1. Sequences LNHNV (CDR1) and YYDKDF (CDR2) are obtained from the germline V gene (reference sequence). In total, more than 500 healthy bone marrow donors made up the cohort. All cohort members were sampled while nominally healthy, although unrecorded immune exposures were likely present. The donor tested CMV seronegative, placing the donor among the roughly 350 seronegative members of the cohort. Every donor gave a peripheral blood sample, and the peripheral blood mononuclear cells from that sample were used for TCR beta sequencing. Genomic DNA extraction from the blood cell samples was performed with the Qiagen DNeasy Blood Extraction Kit.

The receptor comes from a woman in her twenties or thirties in good health and CMV-seronegative. In this chain, TRBV15 is recombined with TRBJ2-3; the best D guess is TRBD2, with 7 bases matching. The sequencing sample was made of PBMCs. CDR3 reads: CATSRARGGPADTQYF. The nucleotides are TGTGCCACCAGCAGAGCGAGGGGGGGGCCGGCGGATACGCAGTATTTT.